The TCR beta chain described here comes from a study of T cell responses to AZD1222 COVID-19 vaccine. CDR3 length: 15 residues. V was clipped by 4 bases and J by 7 bases; unmatched bases: 12. CDR1 and CDR2 (germline): SGHNT, YYREEE (reference sequence). Profiled with immunoSEQ multiplex PCR; TCRdb holds only in-frame clones, not every one. The sample contains 150,000 to 200,000 clones, around 93% of which appear only once. The chain carries TRBV5-4 and TRBJ1-2; TRBD1 matches at 8 bases. The receptor comes from an adult in good health. Material: peripheral blood, obtained on day 0 of AZD1222 vaccination. DNA of the CDR3: TGTGCCAGCAGCGAATCTCCAGGGGGCTGGGGTGGCTACACCTTC. Encoded protein: CASSESPGGWGGYTF. Filled out from reference TRBV5-4 and TRBJ1-2, the complete variable domain reads ETGVTQSPTHLIKTRGQQVTLRCSSQSGHNTVSWYQQALGQGPQFIFQYYREEENGRGNFPPRFSGLQFPNYSSELNVNALELDDSALYLCASSESPGGWGGYTFGSGTRLTVV.